The 8 T cell receptor beta chains below all came from one sample that was sequenced in a study of shared clonotypes between healthy human individuals. The data were produced by immunoSEQ multiplex PCR, yet TCRdb's version contains in-frame clones alone and is incomplete. There are some 2.4 million clones in the sample; 93% occur only once, and about 0.34% lies in the top ten. Sequencing used naive CD4+ T cells from PBMCs. Sample subset: CD45RA+ positively selected. These receptors were taken from a man between 18 and 29 years old in good health. Some clones in this sample may be carry-over from other donors' samples.

The rearrangement links TRBV6-1 to TRBJ1-5, with D unresolved. V lost 7 bases and J lost 4, with 14 bases in between. Germline CDR1 reads MNHNS; CDR2 reads SASEGT. The CDR3 spans 14 residues. The CDR3 DNA is TGTGCCAGCATATTTAGCGCTGCTAATCAGCCCCAGCATTTT. Its translation: CASIFSAANQPQHF.

The chain has TRBV7-3 and TRBJ1-1; no clear D gene. The CDR3 is 14 residues long. V lost 1 base and J lost 1, with 7 bases in between. CDR1 SGHTA and CDR2 FQGTGA come from the germline V gene. The CDR3 sequence is CASSLSRGNTEAFF. The CDR3 nucleotides read TGTGCCAGCAGCTTAAGTCGAGGGAACACTGAAGCTTTCTTT.

The rearrangement links TRBV20-1 to TRBJ2-5; D is unresolved. Judging by the DNA end, TRBJ2-7 fits better; the J call may be wrong. CDR1 DFQATT and CDR2 SNEGSKA come from the germline V gene (reference sequence). The CDR3 runs to 11 residues. In DNA, the CDR3 is TGCAGTGCCCTGCCGGGCTACGAGCAGTACTTC. Protein product: CSALPGYEQYF.

This clone showed up just a few times. The junction shows a germline mismatch at one end, possibly a read error. The chain carries TRBV7-8 and TRBJ1-5; D is perhaps TRBD1 (5 bases). This CDR3 spans 13 amino acids. Per germline, CDR1 SGHVS and CDR2 FQNEAQ. The CDR3 here is CASNLGDNQPQHF. The CDR3 coding sequence is TGTGCCAGCAACTTAGGGGACAATCAGCCCCAGCATTTT.

This rearrangement joins TRBV28 to TRBJ1-6; TRBD1 matches 8 bases. After removal of 5 bases from V and 13 bases from J, the junction contained 10 bases not matched to a gene. The CDR3 contains 14 residues. Germline CDR1 is MDHEN and CDR2 is SYDVKM. The CDR3 DNA sequence: TGTGCCAGCAGTCCGGGACAGGCCGACGGGCCCCTCCACTTT. Its protein is CASSPGQADGPLHF. Supplemented by reference TRBV28 and TRBJ1-6, the full variable domain reads DVKVTQSSRYLVKRTGEKVFLECVQDMDHENMFWYRQDPGLGLRLIYFSYDVKMKEKGDIPEGYSVSREKKERFSLILESASTNQTSMYLCASSPGQADGPLHFGNGTRLTVT.

The V call is TRBV6-5, the J call TRBJ2-4; no reliable D call. V was cut by 2 bases and J by 4 bases, with 6 bases left in between. The CDR3 has 13 residues. The germline V gene has CDR1 MNHEY and CDR2 SVGAGI. The DNA for the CDR3 is TGTGCCAGCAGTTACGAACCTAAAAACATTCAGTACTTC. Translating it yields CASSYEPKNIQYF.

This clone was recorded once. This rearrangement joins TRBV5-1 to TRBJ1-2; no definite D call. Germline CDR1 SGHRS, CDR2 YFSETQ. The CDR3 loop spans 14 amino acids. With 0 bases removed from V and 6 bases from J, the gap between germline ends came to 12 bases. CDR3 DNA sequence: TGCGCCAGCAGCTTGGCCGGGGTTTTCGATGGCTACACCTTC. It encodes CASSLAGVFDGYTF.

The chain combines TRBV28 with TRBJ1-2; a possible D gene is TRBD1 (5 bases). This CDR3 is built from 13 residues. V lost 5 bases and J lost 10, with 17 bases in between. From germline, CDR1 is MDHEN and CDR2 SYDVKM. CDR3 region: CASSPGTGLDYTF. The CDR3 bases are TGTGCCAGCAGTCCGGGGACGGGTTTGGACTACACCTTC.